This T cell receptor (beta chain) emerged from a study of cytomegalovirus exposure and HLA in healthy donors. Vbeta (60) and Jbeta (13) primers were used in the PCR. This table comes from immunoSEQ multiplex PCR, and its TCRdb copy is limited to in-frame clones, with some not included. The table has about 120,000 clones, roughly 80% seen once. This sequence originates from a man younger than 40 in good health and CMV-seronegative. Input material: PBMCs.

The CDR3 DNA reads TGTGCCAGCAGTGGACAGTCCCTCGCCACCGGGGAGCTGTTTTTT. This gives the protein CASSGQSLATGELFF. The chain has TRBV27 and TRBJ2-2; maybe TRBD1 (6 bases). Germline-derived CDR1 and CDR2 are MNHEY and SMNVEV (reference sequence). V lost 5 bases and J 4 bases, leaving 14 bases between the germline ends. This CDR3 has 15 amino acids.